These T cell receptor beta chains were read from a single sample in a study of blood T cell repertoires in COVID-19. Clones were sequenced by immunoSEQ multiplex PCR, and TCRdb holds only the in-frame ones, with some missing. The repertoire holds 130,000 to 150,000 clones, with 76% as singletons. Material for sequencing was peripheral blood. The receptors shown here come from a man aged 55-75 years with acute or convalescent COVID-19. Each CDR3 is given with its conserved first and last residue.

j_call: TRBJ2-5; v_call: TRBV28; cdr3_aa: CASSLGGRVETQYF
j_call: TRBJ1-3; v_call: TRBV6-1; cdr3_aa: CASSEGVNTIYF
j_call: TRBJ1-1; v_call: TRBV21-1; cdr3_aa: CASSFVPTEAFF
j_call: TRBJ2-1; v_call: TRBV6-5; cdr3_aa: CASSYSRQGDNEQFF
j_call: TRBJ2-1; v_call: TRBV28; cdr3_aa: CASSTPGLAGDEQFF
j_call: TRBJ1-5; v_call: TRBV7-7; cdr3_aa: CASSLALGDPQHF
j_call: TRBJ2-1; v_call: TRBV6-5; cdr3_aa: CASSLMGLAGGLFF
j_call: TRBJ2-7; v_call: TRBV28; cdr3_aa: CASILAGTYEQYF
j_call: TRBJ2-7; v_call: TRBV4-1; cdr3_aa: CASSQAWDRISWEQYF
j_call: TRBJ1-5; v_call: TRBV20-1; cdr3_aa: CSASSVSNQPQHF
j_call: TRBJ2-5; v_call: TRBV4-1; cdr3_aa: CASSQGRGAGEETQYF
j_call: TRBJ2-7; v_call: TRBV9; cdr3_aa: CASSGGTGPYEQYF
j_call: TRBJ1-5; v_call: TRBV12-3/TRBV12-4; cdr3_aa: CASSVQVKGPQHF
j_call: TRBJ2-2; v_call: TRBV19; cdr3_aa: CASRRGSTGELFF
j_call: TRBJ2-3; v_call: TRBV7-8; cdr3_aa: CASSPWDSTTDTQYF
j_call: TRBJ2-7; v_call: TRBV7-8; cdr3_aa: CASSFRGGVNEQYF
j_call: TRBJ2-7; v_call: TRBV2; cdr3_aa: CASKLSGSGEQYF
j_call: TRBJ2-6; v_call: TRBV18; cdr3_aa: CASSPPGQLPGANVLTF